A selection of T cell receptor beta chains follows, all from one sample in a study of CD8+ T cells in alopecia areata. Repertoires were generated with immunoSEQ multiplex PCR, while TCRdb's copy carries only in-frame clones and drops some. Counted here are 90,000 to 150,000 clones, about half occurring once; the ten biggest clones make up just over 0.45%. Material: CD4+ T cells sorted from blood, obtained at week 4, from a patient treated with tofacitinib. These receptors came from a human donor with alopecia areata. The CDR3 runs from the conserved cysteine through the conserved F or W. D genes are given only for firm matches. Expanded clones get a size class; other rows say once, few or many, or leave the size out.

CDR3: CAWSVQVMNSPLHF
DNA: TGTGCCTGGAGTGTACAGGTTATGAATTCACCCCTCCACTTT
J: TRBJ1-6
D: -
size: -
V: TRBV30

CDR3: CASSVGGWGEKLFF
DNA: TGTGCCAGCAGTGTCGGGGGGTGGGGCGAAAAACTGTTTTTT
J: TRBJ1-4
D: -
size: few
V: TRBV6-6

CDR3: CASSGGVVTRGEQFF
DNA: TGTGCCAGCAGTGGCGGGGTCGTAACACGGGGCGAGCAGTTCTTC
J: TRBJ2-1
D: -
size: few
V: TRBV6-6

CDR3: CASGQGYYGYTF
DNA: TGTGCCAGCGGACAGGGTTACTATGGCTACACCTTC
J: TRBJ1-2
D: TRBD1
size: few
V: TRBV25-1

CDR3: CSVGRRGGGTEAFF
DNA: TGCAGCGTGGGGAGACGGGGCGGCGGCACTGAAGCTTTCTTT
J: TRBJ1-1
D: -
size: few
V: TRBV29-1

CDR3: CASKGTAPPYEQYF
DNA: TGTGCCAGCAAGGGAACGGCCCCACCCTACGAGCAGTACTTC
J: TRBJ2-7
D: -
size: -
V: TRBV6-5

CDR3: CASSPSVRENYGYTF
DNA: TGTGCCAGCAGCCCCTCAGTACGGGAGAACTATGGCTACACCTTC
J: TRBJ1-2
D: -
size: -
V: TRBV9

CDR3: CASSSNREKEEQYF
DNA: TGTGCCAGTAGTTCAAACCGGGAGAAGGAGGAGCAGTACTTC
J: TRBJ2-7
D: -
size: many
V: TRBV19

CDR3: CASSPSGGSEQYF
DNA: TGCGCCAGCAGCCCCTCGGGGGGAAGCGAGCAGTACTTC
J: TRBJ2-7
D: TRBD2
size: once
V: TRBV5-1

CDR3: CASSEIGGGQPQHF
DNA: TGTGCCAGCAGTGAAATAGGGGGCGGGCAGCCCCAGCATTTT
J: TRBJ1-5
D: TRBD1
size: -
V: TRBV6-1

CDR3: CAWSSPAGQFF
DNA: TGTGCCTGGAGTTCTCCCGCTGGGCAGTTCTTC
J: TRBJ2-1
D: -
size: -
V: TRBV30

CDR3: CASSLFGQGADQPQHF
DNA: TGTGCCAGCAGCCTATTCGGACAGGGGGCGGATCAGCCCCAGCATTTT
J: TRBJ1-5
D: TRBD1
size: -
V: TRBV27

CDR3: CASSTLGDRGIRTEAFF
DNA: TGTGCCAGTAGTACCCTCGGTGACAGGGGGATTCGGACTGAAGCTTTCTTT
J: TRBJ1-1
D: TRBD1
size: -
V: TRBV19

CDR3: CASSKRSGTGVQYF
DNA: TGTGCCAGCAGCAAGCGCTCAGGGACAGGGGTGCAGTACTTC
J: TRBJ2-7
D: TRBD1
size: -
V: TRBV7-9

CDR3: CAWSVGQVNVLTF
DNA: TGTGCCTGGAGTGTGGGACAGGTCAACGTCCTGACTTTC
J: TRBJ2-6
D: TRBD1
size: once
V: TRBV30

CDR3: CASGTGHSYEQYF
DNA: TGCGCCAGCGGGACAGGGCATTCCTACGAGCAGTACTTC
J: TRBJ2-7
D: TRBD1
size: few
V: TRBV5-1

CDR3: CSARVQETQYF
DNA: TGCAGTGCCCGAGTCCAAGAGACCCAGTACTTC
J: TRBJ2-5
D: -
size: few
V: TRBV20-1

CDR3: CATSRDSWGLAGEETQYF
DNA: TGTGCCACCAGCAGAGATTCGTGGGGACTAGCGGGAGAAGAGACCCAGTACTTC
J: TRBJ2-5
D: TRBD2
size: -
V: TRBV15

CDR3: CSVRQGDTEAFF
DNA: TGCAGCGTTAGACAGGGGGACACTGAAGCTTTCTTT
J: TRBJ1-1
D: TRBD1
size: -
V: TRBV29-1

CDR3: CASRPGTSQKDTQYF
DNA: TGTGCCAGCAGGCCTGGGACTAGCCAAAAAGATACGCAGTATTTT
J: TRBJ2-3
D: TRBD2
size: -
V: TRBV6-6

CDR3: CASSLVSRDRGVRGTEAFF
DNA: TGCGCCAGCAGCTTGGTATCCCGGGACAGGGGAGTACGGGGCACTGAAGCTTTCTTT
J: TRBJ1-1
D: TRBD1
size: -
V: TRBV5-1

CDR3: CASSYSSRETQYF
DNA: TGTGCCAGCAGTTACTCAAGTCGGGAGACCCAGTACTTC
J: TRBJ2-5
D: -
size: -
V: TRBV6-5

CDR3: CAWSQAAGGVGWTTEAFF
DNA: TGTGCCTGGAGTCAGGCAGCAGGGGGCGTCGGGTGGACCACTGAAGCTTTCTTT
J: TRBJ1-1
D: TRBD1
size: -
V: TRBV30

CDR3: CASSEGLAGTRTQYF
DNA: TGTGCCAGCAGTGAAGGGCTGGCAGGGACACGGACCCAGTACTTC
J: TRBJ2-5
D: -
size: -
V: TRBV25-1

CDR3: CAWSVQAHYGYTF
DNA: TGTGCCTGGAGTGTACAGGCCCACTATGGCTACACCTTC
J: TRBJ1-2
D: -
size: -
V: TRBV30

CDR3: CASRDRIIAKNIQYF
DNA: TGTGCCAGTAGGGACAGGATTATAGCCAAAAACATTCAGTACTTC
J: TRBJ2-4
D: TRBD1
size: few
V: TRBV19

CDR3: CASSEEGRNQPQHF
DNA: TGTGCCAGCAGTGAAGAAGGACGCAATCAGCCCCAGCATTTT
J: TRBJ1-5
D: -
size: -
V: TRBV6-1

CDR3: CASSLGRRNSPLHF
DNA: TGTGCCAGCAGCTTAGGCCGGCGGAATTCACCCCTCCACTTT
J: TRBJ1-6
D: -
size: -
V: TRBV13

CDR3: CATSGRLINQETQYF
DNA: TGTGCCACCAGCGGACGATTAATTAACCAAGAGACCCAGTACTTC
J: TRBJ2-5
D: -
size: -
V: TRBV15

CDR3: CASSLPTGVDYGYTF
DNA: TGTGCCAGCAGCCTACCGACAGGGGTCGACTATGGCTACACCTTC
J: TRBJ1-2
D: TRBD1
size: few
V: TRBV7-9

CDR3: CAWIHGGTGGNGYTF
DNA: TGTGCCTGGATCCACGGAGGGACAGGGGGCAATGGCTACACCTTC
J: TRBJ1-2
D: TRBD1
size: -
V: TRBV30

CDR3: CASSLFRETEAFF
DNA: TGTGCCAGCAGTTTGTTTAGGGAGACTGAAGCTTTCTTT
J: TRBJ1-1
D: -
size: -
V: TRBV6-5

CDR3: CSVQGDGNTIYF
DNA: TGCAGCGTTCAGGGGGACGGAAACACCATATATTTT
J: TRBJ1-3
D: TRBD1
size: few
V: TRBV29-1

CDR3: CASKVGGRNEQFF
DNA: TGTGCCAGCAAGGTCGGCGGGAGGAATGAGCAGTTCTTC
J: TRBJ2-1
D: TRBD2
size: -
V: TRBV6-5

CDR3: CASSSQTDGRYGYTF
DNA: TGCGCCAGCAGCTCGCAAACGGACGGCCGCTATGGCTACACCTTC
J: TRBJ1-2
D: -
size: -
V: TRBV5-1

CDR3: CASSRDREHSPLHF
DNA: TGTGCCAGCTCACGCGACAGGGAGCATTCACCCCTCCACTTT
J: TRBJ1-6
D: TRBD1
size: once
V: TRBV18

CDR3: CAWSQETGKYF
DNA: TGTGCCTGGAGTCAGGAGACAGGGAAGTACTTC
J: TRBJ2-7
D: TRBD1
size: -
V: TRBV30